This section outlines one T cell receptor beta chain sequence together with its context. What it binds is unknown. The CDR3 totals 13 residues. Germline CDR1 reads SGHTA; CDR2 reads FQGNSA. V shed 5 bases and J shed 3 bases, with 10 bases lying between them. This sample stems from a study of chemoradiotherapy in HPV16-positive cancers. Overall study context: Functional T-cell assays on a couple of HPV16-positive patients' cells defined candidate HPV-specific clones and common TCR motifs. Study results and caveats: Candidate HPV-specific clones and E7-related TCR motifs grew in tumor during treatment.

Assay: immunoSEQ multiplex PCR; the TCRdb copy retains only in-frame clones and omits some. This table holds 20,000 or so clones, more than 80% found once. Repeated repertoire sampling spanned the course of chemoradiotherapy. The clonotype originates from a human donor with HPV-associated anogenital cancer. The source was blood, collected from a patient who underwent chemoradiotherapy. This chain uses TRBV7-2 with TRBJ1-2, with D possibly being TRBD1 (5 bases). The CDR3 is CASSRQGYYGYTF. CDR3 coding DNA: TGTGCCAGCAGCCGTCAGGGATACTATGGCTACACCTTC.